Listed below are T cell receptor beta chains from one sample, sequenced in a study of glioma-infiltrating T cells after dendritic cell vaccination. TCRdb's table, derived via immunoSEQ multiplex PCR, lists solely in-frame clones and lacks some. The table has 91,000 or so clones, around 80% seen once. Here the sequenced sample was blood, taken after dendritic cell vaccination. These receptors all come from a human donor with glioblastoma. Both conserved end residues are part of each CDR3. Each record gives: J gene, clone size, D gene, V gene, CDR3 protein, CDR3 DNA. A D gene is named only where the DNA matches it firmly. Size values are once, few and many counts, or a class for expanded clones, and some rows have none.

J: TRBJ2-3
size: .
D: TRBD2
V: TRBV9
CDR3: CASSVGGGHGDTQYF
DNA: TGTGCCAGCAGCGTAGGCGGGGGGCATGGAGATACGCAGTATTTT

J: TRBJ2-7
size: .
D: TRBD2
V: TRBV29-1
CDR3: CSVVFGGGSGRGQYF
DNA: TGCAGCGTTGTTTTTGGGGGAGGTAGCGGGAGAGGGCAGTACTTC

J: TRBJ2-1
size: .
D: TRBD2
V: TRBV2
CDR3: CASSSLAGGLIEQFF
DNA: TGTGCCAGCAGTTCCCTAGCGGGAGGGTTGATTGAGCAGTTCTTC

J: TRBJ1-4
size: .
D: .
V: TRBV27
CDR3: CASSPYLEPEAEKLFF
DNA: TGTGCCAGCAGTCCCTACCTTGAGCCCGAGGCGGAAAAACTGTTTTTT

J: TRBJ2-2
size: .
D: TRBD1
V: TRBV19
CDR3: CASSTTRRQGTNTGELFF
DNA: TGTGCCAGTAGTACCACGCGTAGACAGGGCACGAACACCGGGGAGCTGTTTTTT

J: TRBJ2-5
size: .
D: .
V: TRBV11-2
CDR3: CASSFAGSQETQYF
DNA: TGTGCCAGCAGCTTCGCGGGGAGCCAAGAGACCCAGTACTTC

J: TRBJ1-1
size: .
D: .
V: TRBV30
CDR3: CAWSVLMNTEAFF
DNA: TGTGCCTGGAGTGTATTAATGAACACTGAAGCTTTCTTT

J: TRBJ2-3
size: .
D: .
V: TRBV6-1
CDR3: CASRMSISTDTQYF
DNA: TGTGCCAGCAGGATGTCTATCAGCACAGATACGCAGTATTTT

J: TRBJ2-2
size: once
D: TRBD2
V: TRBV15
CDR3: CATSVREGTGELFF
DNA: TGTGCCACCTCCGTGCGGGAGGGCACCGGGGAGCTGTTTTTT

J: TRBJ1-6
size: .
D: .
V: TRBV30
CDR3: CAWSPSLTGRHSPLHF
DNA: TGTGCCTGGAGTCCCTCCTTAACAGGGCGGCATTCACCCCTCCACTTT

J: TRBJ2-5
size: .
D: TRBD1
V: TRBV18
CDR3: CASSPGQGKQETQYF
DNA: TGTGCCAGCTCACCTGGACAGGGGAAACAAGAGACCCAGTACTTC

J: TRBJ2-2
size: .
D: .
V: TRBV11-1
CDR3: CASSSRIGFRGYTGELFF
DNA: TGTGCCAGCAGCTCGCGGATAGGCTTCCGGGGATACACCGGGGAGCTGTTTTTT

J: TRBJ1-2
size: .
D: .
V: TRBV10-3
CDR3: CAISPAGRGTLGYTF
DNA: TGTGCCATCAGCCCGGCGGGCAGGGGCACCCTTGGCTACACCTTC

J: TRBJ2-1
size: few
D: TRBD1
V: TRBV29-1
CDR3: CSVKGGPYNEQFF
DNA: TGCAGCGTGAAAGGGGGCCCCTACAATGAGCAGTTCTTC

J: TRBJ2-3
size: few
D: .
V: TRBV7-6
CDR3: CASSPREAGTDTQYF
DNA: TGTGCCAGCAGCCCGCGAGAAGCGGGCACAGATACGCAGTATTTT

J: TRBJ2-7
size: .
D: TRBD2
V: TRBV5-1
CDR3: CASSALGLAGTSYEQYF
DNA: TGCGCCAGCAGCGCCCTCGGGCTAGCGGGTACATCCTACGAGCAGTACTTC

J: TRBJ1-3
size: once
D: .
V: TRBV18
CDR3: CASSPGGISGNTIYF
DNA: TGTGCCAGCTCACCCGGCGGTATTTCTGGAAACACCATATATTTT

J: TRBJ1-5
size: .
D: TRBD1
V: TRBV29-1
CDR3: CSVGQGPNQPQHF
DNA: TGCAGCGTCGGACAGGGGCCCAATCAGCCCCAGCATTTT

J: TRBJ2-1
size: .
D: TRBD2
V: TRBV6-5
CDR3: CASRGLAVYNEQFF
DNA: TGTGCCAGCAGAGGACTAGCGGTTTACAATGAGCAGTTCTTC

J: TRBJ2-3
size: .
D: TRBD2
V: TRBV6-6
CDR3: CASRPSGTNTDTQYF
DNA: TGTGCCAGCAGACCTTCCGGGACTAACACAGATACGCAGTATTTT

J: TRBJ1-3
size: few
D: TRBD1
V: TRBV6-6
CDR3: CASRQGANTIYF
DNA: TGTGCCAGCAGACAGGGGGCAAACACCATATATTTT

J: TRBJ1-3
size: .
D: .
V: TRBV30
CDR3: CAWDTTTGNTIYF
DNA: TGTGCCTGGGACACCACGACGGGAAACACCATATATTTT

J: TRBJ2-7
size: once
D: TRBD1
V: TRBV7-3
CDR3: CASSPQGASTYEQYF
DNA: TGTGCCAGCAGCCCACAGGGGGCTTCAACCTACGAGCAGTACTTC